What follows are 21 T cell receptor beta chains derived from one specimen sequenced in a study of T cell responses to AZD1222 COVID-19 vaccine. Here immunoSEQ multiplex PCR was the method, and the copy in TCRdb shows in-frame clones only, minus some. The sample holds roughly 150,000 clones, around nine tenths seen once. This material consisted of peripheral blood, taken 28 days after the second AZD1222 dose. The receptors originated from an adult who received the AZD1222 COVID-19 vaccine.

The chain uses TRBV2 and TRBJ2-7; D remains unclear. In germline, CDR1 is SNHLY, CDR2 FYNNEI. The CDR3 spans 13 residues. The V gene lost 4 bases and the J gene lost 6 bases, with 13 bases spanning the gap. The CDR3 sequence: CASSVAPRTEQYF. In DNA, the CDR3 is TGTGCCAGCAGTGTGGCTCCGAGGACCGAGCAGTACTTC.

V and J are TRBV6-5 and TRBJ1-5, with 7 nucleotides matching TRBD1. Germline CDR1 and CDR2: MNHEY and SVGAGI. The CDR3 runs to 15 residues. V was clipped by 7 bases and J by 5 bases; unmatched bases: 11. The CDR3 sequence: CASNLDVGGHQPQHF. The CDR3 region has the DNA TGTGCCAGCAACTTGGATGTAGGGGGCCATCAGCCCCAGCATTTT.

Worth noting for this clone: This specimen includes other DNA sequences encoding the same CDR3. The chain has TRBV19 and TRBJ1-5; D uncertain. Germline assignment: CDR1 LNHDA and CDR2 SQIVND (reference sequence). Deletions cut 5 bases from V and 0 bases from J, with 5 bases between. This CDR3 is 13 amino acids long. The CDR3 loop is CASSPYSNQPQHF. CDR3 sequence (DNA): TGTGCCAGTAGTCCATATAGCAATCAGCCCCAGCATTTT.

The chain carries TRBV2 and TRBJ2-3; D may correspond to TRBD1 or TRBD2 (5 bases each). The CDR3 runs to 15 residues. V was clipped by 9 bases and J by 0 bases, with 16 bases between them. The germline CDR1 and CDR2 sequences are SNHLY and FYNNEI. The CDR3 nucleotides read TGTGCCAGTCCGTTAGGGGAGATAAGCACAGATACGCAGTATTTT. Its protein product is CASPLGEISTDTQYF.

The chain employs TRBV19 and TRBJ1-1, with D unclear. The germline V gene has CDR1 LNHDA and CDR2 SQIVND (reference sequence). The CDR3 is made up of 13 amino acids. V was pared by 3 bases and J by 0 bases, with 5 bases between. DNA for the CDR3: TGTGCCAGTAGTATTCTATTGAACACTGAAGCTTTCTTT. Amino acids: CASSILLNTEAFF.

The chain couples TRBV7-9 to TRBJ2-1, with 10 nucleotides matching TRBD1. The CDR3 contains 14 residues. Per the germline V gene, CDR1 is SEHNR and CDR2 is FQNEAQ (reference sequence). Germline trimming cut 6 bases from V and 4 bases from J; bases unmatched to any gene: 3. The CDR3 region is CASSPGQGYNEQFF. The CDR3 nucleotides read TGTGCCAGCAGTCCGGGACAGGGGTACAATGAGCAGTTCTTC.

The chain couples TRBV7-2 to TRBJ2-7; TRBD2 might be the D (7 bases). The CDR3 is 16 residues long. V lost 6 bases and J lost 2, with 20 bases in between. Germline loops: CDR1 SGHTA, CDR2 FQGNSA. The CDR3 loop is CASRSGGGGPTYEQYF. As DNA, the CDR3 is TGTGCCAGCAGATCCGGTGGCGGGGGCCCTACCTACGAGCAGTACTTC.

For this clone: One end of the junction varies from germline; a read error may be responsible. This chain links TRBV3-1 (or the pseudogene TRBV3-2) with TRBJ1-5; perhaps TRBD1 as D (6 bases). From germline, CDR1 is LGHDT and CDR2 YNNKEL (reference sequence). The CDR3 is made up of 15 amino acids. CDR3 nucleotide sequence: TGTGCCAGCAGCCAAGGGGCGGGGGGCAACCAGCCCCAGCATTTT. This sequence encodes CASSQGAGGNQPQHF.

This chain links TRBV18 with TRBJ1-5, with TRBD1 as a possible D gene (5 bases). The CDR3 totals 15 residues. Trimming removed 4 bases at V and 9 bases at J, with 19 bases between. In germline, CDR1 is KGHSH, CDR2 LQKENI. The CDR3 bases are TGTGCCAGCTCACAGTGGGGGGGGGTCCAATGGCCCCAGCATTTT. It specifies CASSQWGGVQWPQHF.

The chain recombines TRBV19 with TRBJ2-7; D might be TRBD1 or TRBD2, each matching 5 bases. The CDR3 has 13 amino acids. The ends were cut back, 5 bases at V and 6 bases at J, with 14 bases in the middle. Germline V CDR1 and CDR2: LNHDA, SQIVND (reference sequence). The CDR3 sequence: CASSGLLGLEQYF. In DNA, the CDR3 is TGTGCCAGTAGTGGACTCCTGGGGCTCGAGCAGTACTTC.

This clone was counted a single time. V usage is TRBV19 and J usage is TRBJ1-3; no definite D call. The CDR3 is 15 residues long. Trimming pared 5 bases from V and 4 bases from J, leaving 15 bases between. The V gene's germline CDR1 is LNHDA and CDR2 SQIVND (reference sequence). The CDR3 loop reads CASSASPAGGNTIYF. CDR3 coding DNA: TGTGCCAGTAGTGCTTCTCCTGCGGGGGGAAACACCATATATTTT.

The CDR3 sequence is CASSQAPGTNQPQHF. As DNA, the CDR3 is TGTGCCAGCAGCCAGGCCCCGGGGACCAATCAGCCCCAGCATTTT. V usage is TRBV4-2 and J usage is TRBJ1-5; D might be TRBD1 (5 bases). Deletions cut 3 bases from V and 3 bases from J, with 12 bases between. The CDR3 has 15 amino acids. The germline V gene encodes CDR1 LGHNA and CDR2 YNFKEQ.

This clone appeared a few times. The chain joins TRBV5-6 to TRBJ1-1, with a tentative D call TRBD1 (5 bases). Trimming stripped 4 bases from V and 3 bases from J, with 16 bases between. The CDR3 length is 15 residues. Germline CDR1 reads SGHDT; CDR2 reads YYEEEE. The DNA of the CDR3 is TGTGCCAGCAGCCTGTTGAGGGCGGGGGACACTGAAGCTTTCTTT. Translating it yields CASSLLRAGDTEAFF.

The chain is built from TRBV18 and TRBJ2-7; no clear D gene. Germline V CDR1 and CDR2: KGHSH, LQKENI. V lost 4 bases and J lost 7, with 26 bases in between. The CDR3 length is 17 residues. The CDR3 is CASSLGNTGSTSGEQYF. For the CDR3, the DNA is TGTGCCAGCTCACTCGGAAACACTGGCTCGACGTCGGGTGAGCAGTACTTC.

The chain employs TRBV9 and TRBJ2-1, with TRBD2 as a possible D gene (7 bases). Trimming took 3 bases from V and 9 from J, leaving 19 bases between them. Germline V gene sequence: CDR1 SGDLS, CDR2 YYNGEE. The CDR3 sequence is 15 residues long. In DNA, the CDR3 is TGTGCCAGCAGCGGAGGGGGGGGGCCTTCCCCTGAGCAGTTCTTC. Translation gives CASSGGGGPSPEQFF.

CDR3 DNA: TGTGCCACCAGCAGGGGACTGAGCGATGAAAAACTGTTTTTT. This gives the protein CATSRGLSDEKLFF. The chain is built from TRBV15 and TRBJ1-4, with D possibly being TRBD1 (5 bases). CDR3 length equals 14 residues. Germline CDR1 is LNHNV and CDR2 is YYDKDF (reference sequence). V shed 3 bases and J shed 6 bases, with 11 bases lying between them.

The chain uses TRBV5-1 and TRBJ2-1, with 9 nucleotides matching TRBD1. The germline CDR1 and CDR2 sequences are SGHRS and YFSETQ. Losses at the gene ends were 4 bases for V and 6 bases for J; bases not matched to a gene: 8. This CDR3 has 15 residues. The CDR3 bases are TGCGCCAGCAGCCAACAGGGGGCAGGGCTCAATGAGCAGTTCTTC. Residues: CASSQQGAGLNEQFF.

The chain's CDR3 is CATGPTIYEQYF. The CDR3 DNA is TGTGCCACAGGGCCCACGATCTACGAGCAGTACTTC. This sequence joins TRBV2 and TRBJ2-7; tentative D call: TRBD1 (5 bases). CDR1 is SNHLY and CDR2 is FYNNEI in the germline V gene. Trimming cost V 10 bases and J 3 bases, with 13 bases left between them. The CDR3 length is 12 residues. Full variable domain (remainder filled in from reference TRBV2 and TRBJ2-7): EPEVTQTPSHQVTQMGQEVILRCVPISNHLYFYWYRQILGQKVEFLVSFYNNEISEKSEIFDDQFSVERPDGSNFTLKIRSTKLEDSAMYFCATGPTIYEQYFGPGTRLTVT.

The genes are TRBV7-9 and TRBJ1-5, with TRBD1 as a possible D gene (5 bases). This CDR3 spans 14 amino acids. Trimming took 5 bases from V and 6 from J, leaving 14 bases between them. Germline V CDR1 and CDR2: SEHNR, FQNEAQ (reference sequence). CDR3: CASSPEGGGQPQHF. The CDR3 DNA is TGTGCCAGCAGCCCCGAGGGCGGGGGTCAGCCCCAGCATTTT.

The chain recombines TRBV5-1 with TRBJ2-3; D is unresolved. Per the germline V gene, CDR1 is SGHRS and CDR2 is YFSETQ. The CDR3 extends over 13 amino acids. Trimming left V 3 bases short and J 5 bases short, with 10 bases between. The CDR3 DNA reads TGCGCCAGCAGCTGGGAAGGTCGAGATACGCAGTATTTT. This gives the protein CASSWEGRDTQYF.

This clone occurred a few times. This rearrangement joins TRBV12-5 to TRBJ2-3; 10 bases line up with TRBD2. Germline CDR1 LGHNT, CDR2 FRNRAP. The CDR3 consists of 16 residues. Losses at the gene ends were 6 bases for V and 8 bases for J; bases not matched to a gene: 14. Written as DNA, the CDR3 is TGTGCTAGTGGCCCTAGAGAAGCGGGGGGGAAAGTTACGCAGTATTTT. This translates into CASGPREAGGKVTQYF.